This TCR beta chain comes out of a study of Ad26.COV2.S vaccination and SARS-CoV-2 variants. Regarding the study as a whole: Marked by substantial breadth, spike-specific CD8+ and CD4+ T cell responses were reportedly seen after vaccination.

As concerns this clone: The target antigen is unknown.

Profiled with immunoSEQ multiplex PCR; TCRdb holds only in-frame clones, not every one. The table records around 300,000 clones, roughly nine tenths of them present only once. Treatment indicated: roughly 20 received Ad26.COV2.S at low or high dose, single or two shots; roughly 5 received placebo; per-sample allocation not given. Collection of the samples took place on day 63 after the first injection of vaccine or placebo. With V trimmed by 6 bases and J by 7 bases, 8 bases remained unmatched. Germline CDR1 SGHAT, CDR2 FQNNGV. The CDR3 has 14 amino acids. The source was peripheral blood, collected in a trial of Ad26.COV2.S vaccine versus placebo. The genes are TRBV11-2 and TRBJ1-4, with TRBD1 matching 7 bases. This sequence was found in a person between 18 and 59 years old who received the Ad26.COV2.S COVID-19 vaccine or a placebo. CDR3 sequence (DNA): TGTGCCAGCAGTACAGGGGATACGAGTGAAAAACTGTTTTTT. It specifies CASSTGDTSEKLFF.